Sequencing of this T cell receptor (beta chain) was carried out in a study of blood T cell repertoires in COVID-19. Background on the study: Samples came from the United States, Italy and Spain, spanning acute and convalescent COVID-19. Sample material is recorded as cDNA or gDNA derived from T cells, B-cell-depleted T cells, or PBMCs.

Original processing notes: Researchers report that nucleated cell counts were estimated from reference gene primer amplification. Data came from immunoSEQ multiplex PCR; TCRdb stores just in-frame clones and leaves some out. That table gives V, J and clone size, and the DNA gave D and trimming. There are 35,000 to 40,000 clones in the sample; approximately 86% occur only once, and roughly 7.2% lies in the top ten. The CDR3 has 15 residues. V trimming: 1 base; J trimming: 5 bases; junction bases outside the gene matches: 7. CDR1 is LGHDT and CDR2 is YNNKEL in the germline V gene (reference sequence). The rearrangement joins TRBV3-1 (or the pseudogene TRBV3-2) to TRBJ2-5; 7 bases map to TRBD2. The clonotype originates from a human donor in a cohort sampled during active COVID-19. The sample taken for sequencing was peripheral blood. The CDR3 loop reads CASSQVGGGGETQYF. The CDR3 coding sequence is TGTGCCAGCAGCCAAGTTGGCGGGGGTGGGGAGACCCAGTACTTC.